These 29 T cell receptor beta chains share one sample of origin, sequenced in a study of T cells in localized non-small cell lung cancer. TCRdb's copy holds only in-frame clones and misses some; the assay was immunoSEQ multiplex PCR. Here the sample spans about 16,000 clones, 85% being singletons. The specimen was peripheral blood, collected before any cancer treatment. The receptors come from a male donor aged 60 or older with stage I lung adenocarcinoma.

The J gene is TRBJ1-2, the V gene TRBV28; 7 bases map to TRBD1. V lost 6 bases and J lost 5; bases outside the gene matches: 9. Germline V CDR1 and CDR2: MDHEN, SYDVKM. CDR3 length: 14 amino acids. DNA of the CDR3: TGTGCCAGCAGACAGGCGGGACAGAGGTATGGCTACACCTTC. This encodes CASRQAGQRYGYTF.

By frequency in the sample, this clone is medium-sized. V gene TRBV6-6 combines with J gene TRBJ2-7; no clear D. The length of the CDR3 is 11 residues. V shed 8 bases and J shed 1 base, with 6 bases lying between them. Germline V gene lookup returns CDR1 MNHNY and CDR2 SVGAGI (reference sequence). Here the CDR3 DNA reads TGTGCCAGCGTGGGGTCCTACGAGCAGTACTTC. It encodes CASVGSYEQYF.

V is TRBV19 and J is TRBJ2-2, with 13 bases fitting TRBD2. Germline-derived CDR1 and CDR2 are LNHDA and SQIVND (reference sequence). The CDR3 has 20 residues. J lost 1 base, V lost 5 bases, and 13 bases had no gene match. The CDR3 sequence is CASSQYGPGLAGKNTGELFF. The CDR3 DNA reads TGTGCCAGTAGTCAATACGGCCCGGGACTAGCGGGGAAGAACACCGGGGAGCTGTTTTTT.

The chain employs TRBV19 and TRBJ1-1; D is possibly TRBD1 (6 bases). Germline V gene lookup returns CDR1 LNHDA and CDR2 SQIVND (reference sequence). This CDR3 has 15 amino acids. The ends were cut back, 6 bases at V and 1 base at J, with 15 bases in the middle. The CDR3 region is CASRGSGEGNTEAFF. The CDR3 coding sequence is TGTGCCAGTAGGGGCTCAGGGGAAGGGAACACTGAAGCTTTCTTT.

This clone was seen only once. The chain has TRBV28 and TRBJ1-4; D not certain. The CDR3 is 13 residues long. Trimming took 4 bases from V and 8 from J, leaving 11 bases between them. Germline V gene sequence: CDR1 MDHEN, CDR2 SYDVKM. CDR3 sequence (DNA): TGTGCCAGCAGTTGGGAGGGAAACGAAAAACTGTTTTTT. Amino acids: CASSWEGNEKLFF.

The CDR3 DNA reads TGTGCCAGCAGTAGGGGAACTAATGAAAAACTGTTTTTT. Translating it yields CASSRGTNEKLFF. The rearrangement uses TRBV7-6 and TRBJ1-4, with D maybe TRBD1 (5 bases). This CDR3 spans 13 amino acids. V gave up 6 bases and J gave up 1 base, with 6 bases separating them. The germline V gene has CDR1 SGHVS and CDR2 FNYEAQ.

V is TRBV4-3 and J is TRBJ2-7, with D maybe TRBD2 (5 bases). Germline CDR1 reads LGHNA; CDR2 reads YSLEER. This CDR3 is built from 15 residues. V was cut by 0 bases and J by 0 bases, with 9 bases left in between. The CDR3 DNA sequence: TGCGCCAGCAGCCAAGAAAGAGGGTTCTCCTACGAGCAGTACTTC. It specifies CASSQERGFSYEQYF.

This clone turned up a few times. CDR3 region: CASSQTDRVDYEQYF. CDR3 bases: TGTGCCAGCAGCCAAACGGACAGGGTCGATTACGAGCAGTACTTC. V is TRBV4-2 and J is TRBJ2-7, with TRBD1 identical over 8 bases. V lost 2 bases to trimming and J lost 4 bases; unmatched junction nucleotides: 7. The germline CDR1 and CDR2 sequences are LGHNA and YNFKEQ. The CDR3 totals 15 residues.

Notes on this clone: A read error may account for a junction end that differs from germline. The chain employs TRBV28 and TRBJ2-3; 7 bases are a match to TRBD1. Per germline, CDR1 MDHEN and CDR2 SYDVKM. The CDR3 runs to 14 residues. CDR3 DNA: TGTGCCAGCAGAACGGGACAGTTCACAAATACGCAGTATTTT. This translates into CASRTGQFTNTQYF. The entire variable domain, with the rest obtained from reference TRBV28 and TRBJ2-3, is as follows: DVKVTQSSRYLVKRTGEKVFLECVQDMDHENMFWYRQDPGLGLRLIYFSYDVKMKEKGDIPEGYSVSREKKERFSLILESASTNQTSMYLCASRTGQFTNTQYFGPGTRLTVL.

In DNA form, the CDR3 reads TGTGCCAGCAGCTCGGGGACGGCTACTAACATTCAGTACTTC. Amino acids: CASSSGTATNIQYF. J is TRBJ2-4 and V is TRBV7-9; the D call may be TRBD1 or TRBD2 (5 bases each). Germline V gene sequence: CDR1 SEHNR, CDR2 FQNEAQ (reference sequence). V gave up 4 bases and J gave up 7 bases, with 14 bases separating them. The CDR3 loop spans 14 amino acids.

This clone turned up a few times. The chain has TRBV7-3 and TRBJ2-2, with D maybe TRBD2 (5 bases). This CDR3 is 16 amino acids long. Trimming took 0 bases from V and 6 from J, leaving 14 bases between them. In germline, CDR1 is SGHTA, CDR2 FQGTGA. The CDR3 nucleotides read TGTGCCAGCAGCTTAACGATCGGGGTAGGATCCGGGGAGCTGTTTTTT. It codes for CASSLTIGVGSGELFF. The variable domain in full, completed from reference TRBV7-3 and TRBJ2-2, reads GAGVSQTPSNKVTEKGKYVELRCDPISGHTALYWYRQSLGQGPEFLIYFQGTGAADDSGLPNDRFFAVRPEGSVSTLKIQRTERGDSAVYLCASSLTIGVGSGELFFGEGSRLTVL.

This clone was detected a few times. The gene calls are TRBV19 and TRBJ2-1; maybe TRBD1 (6 bases). The CDR3 is 13 residues long. Trimming left V 11 bases short and J 5 bases short, with 16 bases between. CDR1 LNHDA and CDR2 SQIVND come from the germline V gene (reference sequence). In nucleotides, the CDR3 is TGTGCCGCAAGGGGGTTGAGAAACAATGAGCAGTTCTTC. Amino acids: CAARGLRNNEQFF.

The chain is built from TRBV27 and TRBJ1-6; no reliable D call. The CDR3 sequence is 15 residues long. Trimming cost V 5 bases and J 3 bases, with 11 bases left between them. CDR1 is MNHEY, CDR2 SMNVEV, per germline (reference sequence). CDR3 protein: CASSRDRDYNSPLHF. As DNA, the CDR3 is TGTGCCAGCAGTAGGGATAGGGACTATAATTCACCCCTCCACTTT.

The chain combines TRBV5-6 with TRBJ2-1, with 8 positions matching TRBD1. CDR3 size: 11 residues. Germline CDR1 reads SGHDT; CDR2 reads YYEEEE. With V trimmed by 4 bases and J by 13 bases, 4 bases remained unmatched. In DNA, the CDR3 is TGTGCCAGCAGCCTGGGACAGGTTCAGTTCTTC. Translation gives CASSLGQVQFF.

The chain has TRBV14 and TRBJ2-3, with no clear D. CDR1 is SGHDN, CDR2 FVKESK, per germline. This CDR3 comprises 12 residues. V gave up 5 bases and J gave up 3 bases, with 6 bases separating them. The CDR3 reads CASSETTDTQYF. CDR3 in DNA: TGTGCCAGCAGCGAAACAACAGATACGCAGTATTTT.

This sequence joins TRBV5-1 and TRBJ1-5, with D maybe TRBD1 (5 bases). The CDR3 runs to 13 residues. Per the germline V gene, CDR1 is SGHRS and CDR2 is YFSETQ. V was shortened by 0 bases and J by 9 bases, with 10 bases between the two germline ends. The CDR3 sequence is CASSLGGIAPQHF. CDR3 sequence (DNA): TGCGCCAGCAGCTTGGGGGGGATAGCGCCCCAGCATTTT.

This rearrangement joins TRBV5-1 to TRBJ2-5; TRBD2 might be the D (6 bases). The CDR3 is 15 residues long. The germline gives CDR1 SGHRS, CDR2 YFSETQ. V dropped 0 bases and J dropped 4 bases, with 13 bases sitting between them. This CDR3 is CASSLGHGGVETQYF. The DNA for the CDR3 is TGCGCCAGCAGCTTGGGCCACGGAGGGGTAGAGACCCAGTACTTC.

The chain combines TRBV9 with TRBJ1-5, with D tentatively TRBD1 (6 bases). V gave up 0 bases and J gave up 3 bases, with 10 bases separating them. Germline lookup yields CDR1 SGDLS and CDR2 YYNGEE. The CDR3 length is 15 residues. CDR3 loop: CASSVAGEINQPQHF. DNA of the CDR3: TGTGCCAGCAGCGTAGCAGGGGAGATCAATCAGCCCCAGCATTTT.

The chain employs TRBV19 and TRBJ1-5; 7 positions match TRBD1. CDR3 length: 14 amino acids. J was trimmed by 6 bases and V by 5 bases; bases with no gene match: 7. CDR1 and CDR2 (germline): LNHDA, SQIVND (reference sequence). The CDR3 region is CASSPRTGSQPQHF. The CDR3 nucleotides read TGTGCCAGTAGTCCCAGGACAGGATCTCAGCCCCAGCATTTT.

The CDR3 protein is CASSSGGTFNEKLFF. The CDR3 DNA sequence: TGTGCCAGCAGCTCCGGGGGGACGTTCAATGAAAAACTGTTTTTT. The rearrangement uses TRBV5-8 and TRBJ1-4; D might be TRBD1 (5 bases). Germline CDR1 and CDR2: SGHTS and YDEGEE. V lost 3 bases and J 5 bases, leaving 14 bases between the germline ends. CDR3 length: 15 residues.

The V and J genes are TRBV5-4 and TRBJ1-1, with TRBD1 matching 7 bases. This CDR3 region has 14 residues. Trimming removed 2 bases from V and 5 bases from J; junction bases left unmatched: 6. Germline lookup yields CDR1 SGHNT and CDR2 YYREEE (reference sequence). The CDR3 region has the DNA TGTGCCAGCAGCTTCTTGACAGGGAGGACTGAAGCTTTCTTT. Residues: CASSFLTGRTEAFF.

The V and J genes are TRBV6-5 and TRBJ1-5, with D hard to call. This CDR3 is 13 amino acids long. Germline CDR1 reads MNHEY; CDR2 reads SVGAGI. V lost 4 bases, J lost 6 bases, and 10 bases lay in between. The CDR3 nucleotides are TGTGCCAGCAGTTCTCAAGATCGTCAGCCCCAGCATTTT. Translated, it gives CASSSQDRQPQHF.

The CDR3 spells CASSFSSLAGGQFF. Written as DNA, the CDR3 is TGTGCCAGCAGCTTTTCTTCCTTAGCGGGGGGGCAGTTCTTC. The J gene is TRBJ2-1, the V gene TRBV7-9, with 10 bases identical to TRBD2. The CDR3 is 14 residues long. Germline V gene data show CDR1 as SEHNR and CDR2 as FQNEAQ (reference sequence). The junction had 8 bases not matched to a gene; V was cut back by 3 bases and J by 12 bases. Complete variable domain (other parts from reference TRBV7-9 and TRBJ2-1): DTGVSQNPRHKITKRGQNVTFRCDPISEHNRLYWYRQTLGQGPEFLTYFQNEAQLEKSRLLSDRFSAERPKGSFSTLEIQRTEQGDSAMYLCASSFSSLAGGQFFGPGTRLTVL.

The chain has TRBV27 and TRBJ2-3; tentatively, D is TRBD1 (6 bases). Deletions cut 6 bases from V and 0 bases from J, with 28 bases between. The CDR3 runs 20 residues. The germline V gene encodes CDR1 MNHEY and CDR2 SMNVEV (reference sequence). This chain's CDR3 is CASRGTYGIADAPSTDTQYF. CDR3 sequence (DNA): TGTGCCAGCAGAGGGACATACGGGATAGCCGACGCTCCGAGCACAGATACGCAGTATTTT.

V usage is TRBV27 and J usage is TRBJ2-7, with 8 bases fitting TRBD1. Germline V CDR1 and CDR2: MNHEY, SMNVEV (reference sequence). J was trimmed by 4 bases and V by 6 bases; bases with no gene match: 5. CDR3 size: 13 residues. CDR3: CASRRTGWYEQYF. In DNA form, the CDR3 reads TGTGCCAGCAGACGGACAGGGTGGTACGAGCAGTACTTC.

The chain employs TRBV27 and TRBJ2-1, with TRBD2 identical over 9 bases. The CDR3 is 15 residues long. Trimming took 6 bases from V and 8 from J; bases not matched to a gene: 11. Germline V lookup: CDR1 MNHEY, CDR2 SMNVEV (reference sequence). CDR3 coding DNA: TGTGCCAGCAGGCTCTATAGCGGGGGTTTGGATGAGCAGTTCTTC. Protein sequence: CASRLYSGGLDEQFF.

The chain carries TRBV4-2 and TRBJ1-1, with a weak D call TRBD1 (5 bases). The CDR3 totals 15 residues. Germline lookup yields CDR1 LGHNA and CDR2 YNFKEQ. With 5 bases removed from V and 5 bases from J, the gap between germline ends came to 18 bases. The DNA for the CDR3 is TGTGCCAGCAGCGGCACTGTAGCGGGGGATACTGAAGCTTTCTTT. This encodes CASSGTVAGDTEAFF.

The CDR3 here is CASSSLREQGREAFF. The DNA of the CDR3 is TGTGCCAGCTCATCCCTAAGGGAACAGGGTAGGGAAGCTTTCTTT. This chain joins TRBV18 and TRBJ1-1, with a tentative D call TRBD1 (6 bases). Germline loops: CDR1 KGHSH, CDR2 LQKENI. Trimming took off 5 bases at V and 8 bases at J, with 21 bases between the two ends. The CDR3 is made up of 15 amino acids.

This chain joins TRBV11-2 and TRBJ2-1; 11 bases are shared with TRBD2. With V trimmed by 1 base and J by 7 bases, 0 bases remained unmatched. Germline V gene lookup returns CDR1 SGHAT and CDR2 FQNNGV. The CDR3 runs to 14 residues. The CDR3 sequence is CASSLGTSGNEQFF. CDR3 sequence (DNA): TGTGCCAGCAGCTTAGGGACTAGCGGGAATGAGCAGTTCTTC.